The T cell receptor (beta chain) described here comes from a study of regulatory T cells in long-lasting Graves disease. Building the TCR beta libraries relied on iRepertoire HTBI primers, and CDR3 regions underwent Arm-PCR. TCRdb ran MiXCR on the multiplex PCR reads and lists one entry per CDR3 protein. Among around 400,000 distinct CDR3 sequences listed, 15% were seen once. The time point is: newly diagnosed GD, antithyroid drugs for less than 3 months. PBMC RNA served as the TCR library source. This clonotype appeared many times. The V end lost 1 base, the J end lost 3 bases, and 13 bases lay between the germline ends. The length of the CDR3 is 15 residues. Germline V gene sequence: CDR1 MNHEY, CDR2 SVGEGT.

The sequences come from peripheral blood mononuclear cells (PBMCs), collected at new diagnosis, from a patient treated with antithyroid drugs. The chain uses TRBV6-2 or TRBV6-3 and TRBJ2-7; weak D call: TRBD1 (6 bases). This TCR was recovered from a female donor with Graves disease. CDR3 sequence reads: CASSYFSGVSYEQYF. CDR3 nucleotides: TGTGCCAGCAGTTACTTTTCAGGGGTCAGCTACGAGCAGTACTTC.